The next 27 T cell receptor beta chains were all read from a single sample in a study of tumor-infiltrating lymphocytes in primary liver carcinoma. Bulk tissue was left unsorted, and RNA and DNA were co-extracted from 20-30 mg of it. Reverse transcription of 500 ng total RNA with a constant-region primer produced TCR beta cDNA. Libraries for TCR beta were built through three nested multiplex PCR rounds, which together made up a slightly modified ARM-PCR procedure. TRBV1-TRBV30 forward and Cbeta reverse primers drove the first two roughly 10-cycle rounds. TCRdb itself ran the multiplex PCR reads through MiXCR, one entry per CDR3 protein. Of roughly 200,000 distinct CDR3 sequences listed, around four fifths are singletons. The sequenced material came from tumor tissue from primary liver carcinoma. The source of these receptors is a man aged 40-55 years with primary liver carcinoma and hepatitis B virus infection.

Concerning this clonotype: One end of the junction is discordant with germline, which a read error may explain. This chain links TRBV29-1 with TRBJ2-7; possibly TRBD1 for D (6 bases). Germline assignment: CDR1 SQVTM and CDR2 ANQGSEA. The CDR3 runs 16 residues. The CDR3 protein is CSVDGSAQGSLLGQYF. CDR3 DNA sequence: TGCAGTGTTGACGGAAGTGCACAGGGCTCTCTCCTCGGGCAGTACTTC.

In regard to this clonotype: A junction boundary mismatches the germline segment, possibly from a read error. The rearrangement joins TRBV14 to TRBJ2-2; D tentatively reads TRBD1 or TRBD2 (5 bases each). The CDR3 has 16 residues. Germline values: CDR1 SGHDN, CDR2 FVKESK. The CDR3 loop is CASSQSGTPGAGELLF. The CDR3 nucleotides are TGTGCCAGTAGCCAGTCCGGGACCCCGGGTGCCGGGGAGCTGTTATTT.

About this clonotype: The CDR3 does not end in the conserved phenylalanine or tryptophan, so this is likely a read error. The chain uses TRBV10-1 and TRBJ2-1, with a weak D call TRBD1 (6 bases). Per germline, CDR1 WNHNN and CDR2 SYGVQD (reference sequence). The CDR3 is made up of 14 amino acids. V was trimmed by 1 base and J by 9 bases, leaving 13 bases between them. The CDR3 reads CASSEFSRGGEQFY. CDR3 sequence (DNA): TGCGCCAGCAGTGAGTTTTCGCGAGGGGGTGAGCAGTTCTAC.

The table lists this clonotype with a few counts. A single base separates this from a much larger clone, so it may be a read error. This chain joins TRBV11-2 and TRBJ2-3; a possible D gene is TRBD2 (5 bases). From germline, CDR1 is SGHAT and CDR2 FQNNGV. The CDR3 length is 14 residues. CDR3 region: CASSLDLASDTQYF. DNA of the CDR3: TGTGCCAGCAGCTTGGACTTGGCGTCAGACACGCAGTATTTT.

As for this clonotype: A much larger clone differs from this one at a single base, so this may be a read error. This chain links TRBV30 with TRBJ2-1; TRBD2 agrees at 14 bases. The CDR3 runs to 14 residues. Germline assignment: CDR1 GTSNPN and CDR2 SVGIG (reference sequence). CDR3 sequence: CAWTPGLAGGEQLF. CDR3 sequence (DNA): TGTGCCTGGACCCCAGGACTAGCGGGAGGTGAGCAGCTCTTC.

This clonotype was seen only a few times. The V call is TRBV5-1, the J call TRBJ2-5; D may be TRBD1 or TRBD2 (6 bases each). Germline V gene data show CDR1 as SGHRS and CDR2 as YFSETQ. Trimming stripped 0 bases from V and 5 bases from J, with 17 bases between. This CDR3 region has 16 residues. The CDR3 DNA reads as TGCGCCAGCAGCTTGGGTAGGGGGGTCTCCCGTGAGACCCAGTACTTC. Translating gives CASSLGRGVSRETQYF.

Concerning this clonotype: The conserved phenylalanine or tryptophan is not found at the CDR3 terminus, so this likely reflects a read error. The V gene is TRBV6-2 or TRBV6-3, the J gene TRBJ2-7; no clear D. Per germline, CDR1 MNHEY and CDR2 SVGEGT. V shed 7 bases and J shed 2 bases, with 24 bases lying between them. The length of the CDR3 is 17 residues. The CDR3 DNA follows: TGTGCCAGCACCCGCAATTTCGAGACACAAGGAGCCTACGAGCAGTACTTA. It is translated as CASTRNFETQGAYEQYL.

The chain is built from TRBV29-1 and TRBJ1-2; 9 bases line up with TRBD1. The length of the CDR3 is 12 residues. From germline, CDR1 is SQVTM and CDR2 ANQGSEA. The CDR3 bases are TGCAACACTCAGGACAGGGGATATGGCTACACCTTC. Protein sequence: CNTQDRGYGYTF.

This sequence joins TRBV4-1 and TRBJ2-7, with TRBD1 as a possible D gene (6 bases). CDR1 and CDR2 (germline): MGHRA, YSYEKL. This CDR3 region has 14 residues. CDR3 sequence reads: CSTSKGDGNYEQYF. CDR3 in DNA: TGCTCAACTTCGAAGGGGGACGGAAACTACGAGCAGTACTTC.

On this clonotype itself: A read error may account for a junction end that differs from germline. This chain joins TRBV11-3 and TRBJ2-4, with D tentatively TRBD1 (5 bases). CDR1 SGHNT and CDR2 YENEEA come from the germline V gene. The CDR3 is made up of 16 amino acids. The CDR3 region is CASSLIASPDKKIQYF. The CDR3, as DNA: TGTGCCAGCAGCTTAATTGCCTCTCCGGACAAAAAGATACAGTATTTC.

A word on this clonotype: Mismatch with germline at one junction end may stem from a read error. This chain links TRBV6-5 with TRBJ2-1; 9 bases are a match to TRBD1. Germline-derived CDR1 and CDR2 are MNHEY and SVGAGI. There are 15 residues in the CDR3. CDR3 amino acids: CVSSPGTGWGNEHFF. The DNA of the CDR3 is TGTGTCAGCAGTCCCGGGACAGGGTGGGGAAATGAGCATTTCTTC.

Worth noting for this clonotype: The junction does not match germline at one end; this may be a read error. This rearrangement joins TRBV11-2 to TRBJ2-5, with 8 bases matching TRBD1. The CDR3 spans 15 residues. The germline V gene encodes CDR1 SGHAT and CDR2 FQNNGV. CDR3 sequence reads: CASSRTGSRQETRYF. The CDR3, as DNA: TGTGCCAGCAGTAGGACAGGGAGCAGGCAAGAGACCCGGTACTTC.

This clonotype was seen just once. The conserved phenylalanine or tryptophan normally closing the CDR3 is absent here, so this likely arose from a read error. The chain has TRBV30 and TRBJ2-1, with a tentative D call TRBD2 (6 bases). Germline lookup yields CDR1 GTSNPN and CDR2 SVGIG (reference sequence). The CDR3 covers 13 residues. The CDR3 nucleotides are TGTGCATGGGAGGCTGGGGACTACAATGAGCAGTTCTCC. Its protein product is CAWEAGDYNEQFS.

This clonotype appeared once. At one boundary the junction diverges from the germline segment, which might be a read error. The V gene is TRBV12-3 or TRBV12-4, the J gene TRBJ1-5; no reliable D call. The CDR3 is made up of 13 amino acids. CDR3 bases: TGTCCCAGCATCTTAACTCGGGATCAGTCCCAGCATTTT. Its translation is CPSILTRDQSQHF.

Notes on this clonotype: Its ends do not fully match the called genes, so a read error is possible. The chain links TRBV6-1 to TRBJ1-4; no definite D call. This CDR3 spans 20 amino acids. Germline V gene lookup returns CDR1 MNHNS and CDR2 SASEGT. The chain's CDR3 is CASSTFLFWAALTANEKLLF. The CDR3 region has the DNA TGTGCCAGCAGTACGTTTCTTTTCTGGGCAGCACTTACTGCTAATGAAAAACTGTTGTTT.

The chain carries TRBV29-1 and TRBJ2-6; D gene ambiguous. The CDR3 is 14 amino acids. Germline assignment: CDR1 SQVTM and CDR2 ANQGSEA. The V end was cut by 6 bases, the J end by 2 bases, with 11 bases between. As DNA, the CDR3 is TGCAGCGTCGTCATAGGCGCTGGGGCCAACGTCCTGACTTTC. It codes for CSVVIGAGANVLTF.

The chain couples TRBV2 to TRBJ2-7; D is uncertain. Trimming removed 4 bases at V and 3 bases at J, with 7 bases between. CDR1 and CDR2 (germline): SNHLY, FYNNEI. The CDR3 has 12 amino acids. The CDR3 sequence: CASSVDVYEQYF. The CDR3, as DNA: TGTGCCAGCAGTGTGGACGTCTACGAGCAGTACTTC.

This clonotype was seen once. At one of its ends the junction is not consistent with the germline gene, which may arise from a read error. The chain couples TRBV4-2 to TRBJ2-1; 8 bases are shared with TRBD2. This CDR3 has 15 amino acids. The germline CDR1 and CDR2 sequences are LGHNA and YNFKEQ. CDR3 region: CAGSQATSDYNEQFF. The CDR3 DNA reads TGTGCCGGCAGCCAAGCGACTAGCGATTACAATGAGCAGTTCTTC.

About this clonotype: A much larger clone lies a single base off, so this may be a read error. The J gene is TRBJ2-4, the V gene TRBV30, with TRBD2 matching 7 bases. Germline CDR1 reads GTSNPN; CDR2 reads SVGIG (reference sequence). V trimming: 3 bases; J trimming: 5 bases; junction bases outside the gene matches: 10. The CDR3 runs to 15 residues. The chain's CDR3 is CAWSEGGLGENIQYF. The CDR3 region has the DNA TGTGCCTGGAGCGAGGGAGGGCTTGGCGAAAACATTCAGTACTTC.

Concerning this clonotype: One junction end does not reproduce the germline sequence, and a read error may be involved. V is TRBV29-1 and J is TRBJ2-1, with 8 bases matching TRBD2. CDR1 is SQVTM, CDR2 ANQGSEA, per germline. The CDR3 spans 17 residues. Here the CDR3 DNA reads TGCAGCGTCTCCAGGACTAGCTGCTCGAGCTCCTATAATGAGCAGTTCTTC. It specifies CSVSRTSCSSSYNEQFF.

Details on this clonotype: A junction boundary mismatches the germline segment, possibly from a read error. This sequence joins TRBV6-6 and TRBJ2-2; 7 nucleotides align to TRBD1. This CDR3 contains 15 residues. The V gene's germline CDR1 is MNHNY and CDR2 SVGAGI (reference sequence). The CDR3 protein is CASTTEGAKTEELFF. CDR3 DNA: TGTGCCAGCACTACAGAGGGGGCGAAAACCGAGGAGCTGTTTTTT.

Note on this clonotype: At one boundary the junction diverges from the germline segment, which might be a read error. The CDR3: CTSSGLRGSPYEQYF. The CDR3 DNA reads TGCACCAGCAGTGGACTCAGAGGGAGCCCCTACGAGCAGTACTTC. The J gene is TRBJ2-7, the V gene TRBV10-1; tentative D call: TRBD2 (5 bases). CDR3 length equals 15 residues. In germline, CDR1 is WNHNN, CDR2 SYGVQD (reference sequence).

In regard to this clonotype: Because the CDR3 is missing its conserved closing phenylalanine or tryptophan, this is likely a read error. This chain joins TRBV11-2 and TRBJ2-2; D not resolved. Germline V gene lookup returns CDR1 SGHAT and CDR2 FQNNGV. The CDR3 is 14 amino acids. This CDR3 reads CASSIDSDAGELFS. CDR3 sequence (DNA): TGTGCCAGCAGCATAGACTCGGACGCCGGGGAGCTGTTTTCT.

The V call is TRBV12-3 or TRBV12-4, the J call TRBJ1-1; D is unresolved. This CDR3 spans 12 amino acids. V gave up 6 bases and J gave up 6 bases, with 11 bases separating them. CDR3 region: CASRYVKAEAFF. For the CDR3, the DNA is TGTGCCAGCAGGTATGTAAAGGCTGAAGCTTTCTTT.

Regarding this clonotype: The conserved phenylalanine or tryptophan is not found at the CDR3 terminus, so this likely reflects a read error. This chain uses TRBV10-3 with TRBJ1-5, with D unclear. Germline lookup yields CDR1 ENHRY and CDR2 SYGVKD. CDR3 length equals 14 residues. V was cut by 2 bases and J by 4 bases, with 9 bases left in between. CDR3 bases: TGTGCCATCAGTGAGCGAGGAACGAATCAGCCCCAGCATCTT. It codes for CAISERGTNQPQHL.

As for this clonotype: Without the conserved terminal phenylalanine or tryptophan, this CDR3 likely stems from a read error. The DNA is omitted, as the CDR3 cannot be located on it reliably, and the CDR3 follows TCRdb's listing. The chain links TRBV10-2 to TRBJ2-5. The CDR3 extends over 11 residues, inclusive of both ends. From germline, CDR1 is WSHSY and CDR2 SAAADI. The CDR3 is CASRHQETQYY.

To note about this clonotype: A read error may produce the germline difference seen at one junction end. V is TRBV6-1 and J is TRBJ2-7; TRBD2 agrees at 8 bases. This CDR3 spans 15 amino acids. Germline CDR1 is MNHNS and CDR2 is SASEGT. CDR3 amino acids: CASTEESGSSYEQYF. For the CDR3, the DNA is TGTGCCAGCACTGAAGAGAGCGGGAGTTCCTACGAGCAGTACTTC.